These 27 T cell receptor beta chains were all obtained from the same sample, sequenced in a study of glioma-infiltrating T cells. Using RNA template, CDR3s of TCR alpha and beta were amplified with iRepertoire arm-PCR. TCRdb re-called the multiplex PCR reads with MiXCR, one entry per CDR3 protein. The table has 84,000 or so distinct CDR3 sequences, around 23% seen once. The sequenced sample consisted of glioma tissue, nonneoplastic brain tissue, or PBMCs (not recorded which). The receptors come from a human donor with low-grade glioma or glioblastoma, undergoing nonglioma brain surgery, or in good health (not recorded which).

This clonotype showed up many times. The chain's CDR3 is CSARVQGMQPQHF. Written as DNA, the CDR3 is TGCAGTGCTAGAGTACAGGGTATGCAGCCCCAGCATTTT. The chain employs TRBV20-1 and TRBJ1-5; D possibly corresponds to TRBD1 (6 bases). Germline loops: CDR1 DFQATT, CDR2 SNEGSKA (reference sequence). The V and J ends lost 1 base and 7 bases respectively, with 11 bases between them. This CDR3 has 13 amino acids.

This clonotype was counted ten times or more. The V and J genes are TRBV2 and TRBJ1-2; TRBD1 might be the D (5 bases). Looked up from germline, CDR1 is SNHLY and CDR2 is FYNNEI. The CDR3 runs to 12 residues. The V and J ends lost 7 bases and 8 bases respectively, with 14 bases between them. In DNA, the CDR3 is TGTGCCAGCACCCGACGACAGTCAGGCTACACCTTC. Translation gives CASTRRQSGYTF.

This clonotype was seen repeatedly, ten times or more. This chain joins TRBV5-1 and TRBJ1-1; weak D call: TRBD1 (5 bases). V lost 2 bases and J 0 bases, leaving 8 bases between the germline ends. The germline CDR1 and CDR2 sequences are SGHRS and YFSETQ. This CDR3 is 14 amino acids long. In DNA, the CDR3 is TGCGCCAGCAGCTTAGGGGATTTGAACACTGAAGCTTTCTTT. Protein sequence: CASSLGDLNTEAFF.

This clonotype was counted many times. This sequence joins TRBV20-1 and TRBJ1-5; D is ambiguous. The germline CDR1 and CDR2 sequences are DFQATT and SNEGSKA (reference sequence). V was trimmed by 2 bases and J by 0 bases, leaving 8 bases between them. The CDR3 consists of 14 residues. CDR3 sequence (DNA): TGCAGTGCTAGACGGGGATATAGCAATCAGCCCCAGCATTTT. Protein product: CSARRGYSNQPQHF.

This clonotype was seen repeatedly, ten times or more. Written as DNA, the CDR3 is TGCAGTGCACCGATAGCGGGAGGCACCACAGATACGCAGTATTTT. It translates to CSAPIAGGTTDTQYF. The chain employs TRBV20-1 and TRBJ2-3; 10 bases are a match to TRBD2. The V and J ends lost 6 bases and 2 bases, in that order; junction bases with no gene match: 8. Per the germline V gene, CDR1 is DFQATT and CDR2 is SNEGSKA (reference sequence). The CDR3 spans 15 residues.

At least ten counts were recorded for this clonotype. The chain uses TRBV20-1 and TRBJ2-1; 9 nucleotides line up with TRBD2. There are 14 residues in the CDR3. The V and J ends lost 6 bases and 0 bases, in that order; junction bases with no gene match: 3. CDR1 and CDR2 (germline): DFQATT, SNEGSKA (reference sequence). The CDR3 DNA follows: TGCAGTGCCAGCGGGGGGAGCTCCTACAATGAGCAGTTCTTC. Translation gives CSASGGSSYNEQFF.

As to this clonotype: A much larger clone lies one base from this, so it may be a read error. The rearrangement links TRBV11-2 to TRBJ2-3; 8 nucleotides line up with TRBD2. From germline, CDR1 is SGHAT and CDR2 FQNNGV. The CDR3 runs 15 residues. CDR3 DNA: TGTGCCAGCAGCTTTTTGGCGGGGGGCACAGATACGGAGTATTTT. This encodes CASSFLAGGTDTEYF.

Many counts were recorded for this clonotype. The gene calls are TRBV20-1 and TRBJ2-3, with TRBD2 as a possible D gene (5 bases). The CDR3 has 15 residues. Germline V gene data show CDR1 as DFQATT and CDR2 as SNEGSKA (reference sequence). V lost 1 base and J lost 2, with 13 bases in between. The CDR3 sequence is CSARVASGFTDTQYF. The CDR3 DNA follows: TGCAGTGCTAGAGTAGCAAGCGGCTTCACAGATACGCAGTATTTT.

Comments on this clonotype: Germline and junction disagree at one end, which may indicate a read error. The V call is TRBV19, the J call TRBJ2-3; D not certain. The CDR3 is 15 amino acids. The germline gives CDR1 LNHDA, CDR2 SQIVND (reference sequence). CDR3 DNA sequence: TGTGCCAGTAGTCACTACGGCGTCGGCACAAATACGCAGTATTTT. This encodes CASSHYGVGTNTQYF.

This clonotype was recorded a few times. The V and J genes are TRBV4-2 and TRBJ2-2, with 11 bases matching TRBD1. With V trimmed by 2 bases and J by 7 bases, 3 bases remained unmatched. The CDR3 is 15 amino acids. Germline V lookup: CDR1 LGHNA, CDR2 YNFKEQ. CDR3 in DNA: TGTGCCAGCAGCCAAAGGACAGGGGGCATCGGGGAGCTGTTTTTT. The encoded protein is CASSQRTGGIGELFF.

This clonotype has a count of ten or more. This chain joins TRBV2 and TRBJ1-2; 9 bases agree with TRBD1. V lost 2 bases, J lost 6 bases, and 4 bases stayed unmatched. Germline values: CDR1 SNHLY, CDR2 FYNNEI. The CDR3 is 14 amino acids. CDR3 DNA sequence: TGTGCCAGCAGTGAATGGGACAGGGATCATGGCTACACCTTC. It codes for CASSEWDRDHGYTF.

This clonotype was counted many times. The rearrangement links TRBV6-5 to TRBJ2-5; unclear D gene. V shed 0 bases and J shed 6 bases, with 26 bases lying between them. The CDR3 loop spans 19 amino acids. Germline V gene lookup returns CDR1 MNHEY and CDR2 SVGAGI. Written as DNA, the CDR3 is TGTGCCAGCAGTTACTCTACTAAACCCTCGACAATCCGAGGACAGACCCAGTACTTC. Translated: CASSYSTKPSTIRGQTQYF.

This chain connects TRBV20-1 to TRBJ2-5, with TRBD2 matching over 7 bases. Germline CDR1 is DFQATT and CDR2 is SNEGSKA (reference sequence). The CDR3 totals 15 residues. V gave up 3 bases and J gave up 9 bases; unmatched junction bases: 16. CDR3 region: CSARPEGLPAVSQYF. CDR3 DNA sequence: TGCAGTGCTAGGCCTGAGGGACTACCCGCGGTGTCCCAGTACTTC.

In its sample, this clonotype is medium-sized. V and J are TRBV6-1 and TRBJ1-1; D gene ambiguous. Germline V gene data show CDR1 as MNHNS and CDR2 as SASEGT. This CDR3 has 12 amino acids. Trimming left V 9 bases short and J 0 bases short, with 8 bases between. The CDR3 DNA follows: TGTGCCAGTCGATTTTTGAACACTGAAGCTTTCTTT. This codes for CASRFLNTEAFF.

In its sample, this clonotype was seen many times. This sequence joins TRBV19 and TRBJ2-3, with 13 bases identical to TRBD2. The junction had 11 bases not matched to a gene; V was cut back by 10 bases and J by 4 bases. There are 16 residues in the CDR3. The germline gives CDR1 LNHDA, CDR2 SQIVND (reference sequence). CDR3 sequence reads: CATRLAGGSGADTQYF. The CDR3 DNA follows: TGTGCCACAAGACTAGCGGGAGGATCGGGCGCAGATACGCAGTATTTT.

This rearrangement joins TRBV2 to TRBJ2-3, with 8 bases lining up with TRBD1. In germline, CDR1 is SNHLY, CDR2 FYNNEI. The J segment lost 0 bases and the V segment lost 4 bases, leaving 3 bases of the junction unmatched. The CDR3 sequence is 15 residues long. In DNA form, the CDR3 reads TGTGCCAGCAGTGGACAGGGGTATAGCACAGATACGCAGTATTTT. Its protein is CASSGQGYSTDTQYF.

Points on this clonotype: One base away lies a much larger clone, so this may be a sequencing read error. This chain links TRBV4-2 with TRBJ1-5, with D possibly matching TRBD1 (5 bases). The germline V gene encodes CDR1 LGHNA and CDR2 YNFKEQ. This CDR3 has 17 residues. CDR3 DNA sequence: TGTGCCAACAGCTTAGTTGAGACAGCCCTCGACAATCAGCCCCAGCATTTT. It yields the protein CANSLVETALDNQPQHF.

This clonotype was detected ten times or more. The chain has TRBV6-1 and TRBJ1-1; tentative D call: TRBD1 (5 bases). The CDR3 runs 14 residues. Per germline, CDR1 MNHNS and CDR2 SASEGT. V lost 6 bases, J lost 5 bases, and 16 bases lay in between. The CDR3 reads CASSKVRGGTEAFF. The CDR3, as DNA: TGTGCCAGCAGCAAGGTCCGGGGGGGAACTGAAGCTTTCTTT.

On this clonotype itself: An end of the junction differs from the germline gene, which may be a read error. This chain connects TRBV7-9 to TRBJ2-1; D may be TRBD1 or TRBD2 (5 bases each). Germline V gives CDR1 SEHNR, CDR2 FQNEAQ (reference sequence). The CDR3 is 11 residues long. In DNA, the CDR3 is TGCGAGGTGAGGGGTGACAATGAGCAGTTCTTC. This translates into CEVRGDNEQFF.

Comments on this clonotype: Since a much larger clone is just one base distant, this may be a read error. V usage is TRBV3-1 and J usage is TRBJ2-7, with TRBD2 identical over 14 bases. The CDR3 extends over 16 amino acids. With 6 bases clipped from V and 4 bases from J, the junction kept 8 bases outside the gene matches. The V gene's germline CDR1 is LGHDT and CDR2 YNNKEL (reference sequence). The CDR3 spells CASRQSGTSGGYEQYF. The CDR3 DNA reads as TGTGCCAGCAGACAATCCGGGACTAGCGGGGGATACGAGCAGTACTTC.

This clonotype was recorded at least ten times. The chain couples TRBV20-1 to TRBJ2-2, with a weak D call TRBD1 (6 bases). The CDR3 sequence is 15 residues long. Germline values: CDR1 DFQATT, CDR2 SNEGSKA (reference sequence). The germline V and J ends were trimmed by 0 bases and 7 bases, with 15 bases remaining between them. CDR3 in DNA: TGCAGTGCTAGAGATTGGACAGCGTCTCACGGGGAGCTGTTTTTT. It yields the protein CSARDWTASHGELFF.

This clonotype was seen many times. The chain recombines TRBV19 with TRBJ1-5; 10 positions match TRBD1. J was trimmed by 0 bases and V by 5 bases; bases with no gene match: 10. Per germline, CDR1 LNHDA and CDR2 SQIVND (reference sequence). This CDR3 is 18 amino acids long. CDR3 loop: CASSSPGGTGDSNQPQHF. CDR3 nucleotides: TGTGCCAGTAGTTCTCCCGGGGGGACAGGGGATAGCAATCAGCCCCAGCATTTT.

Many counts were recorded for this clonotype. The chain uses TRBV20-1 and TRBJ1-2; D remains unclear. CDR3 size: 14 residues. From germline, CDR1 is DFQATT and CDR2 SNEGSKA (reference sequence). V was clipped by 3 bases and J by 1 base, with 12 bases between them. The CDR3 DNA reads TGCAGTGCTAGCATGAGTCGGCTTAACTATGGCTACACCTTC. Translating it yields CSASMSRLNYGYTF.

This clonotype was detected many times. The V gene is TRBV6-2 or TRBV6-3, the J gene TRBJ2-7; D gene ambiguous. The ends were cut back, 2 bases at V and 1 base at J, with 12 bases in the middle. The CDR3 has 15 amino acids. Germline V gene lookup returns CDR1 MNHEY and CDR2 SVGEGT. CDR3 loop: CASSYGVTPSYEQYF. DNA of the CDR3: TGTGCCAGCAGTTACGGGGTCACCCCTTCCTACGAGCAGTACTTC.

In DNA, the CDR3 is TGTGCCAGTAGGATTACAGGGGTGGGCTCCTACAATGAGCAGTTCTTC. Translated, it gives CASRITGVGSYNEQFF. The chain has TRBV19 and TRBJ2-1; TRBD1 matches 7 bases. J lost 0 bases, V lost 6 bases, and 8 bases had no gene match. This CDR3 region has 16 residues. Germline lookup yields CDR1 LNHDA and CDR2 SQIVND (reference sequence). The full variable domain, its missing parts supplied by reference TRBV19 and TRBJ2-1, is DGGITQSPKYLFRKEGQNVTLSCEQNLNHDAMYWYRQDPGQGLRLIYYSQIVNDFQKGDIAEGYSVSREKKESFPLTVTSAQKNPTAFYLCASRITGVGSYNEQFFGPGTRLTVL.

About this clonotype itself: This may come from a read error, since a much larger clone is one base off. This chain joins TRBV19 and TRBJ1-3; D not certain. CDR1 is LNHDA, CDR2 SQIVND, per germline (reference sequence). CDR3 length: 15 amino acids. V lost 3 bases and J lost 0, with 9 bases in between. DNA for the CDR3: TGTGCCAGTAGTATGGGCCTCAGCTCTGGAAACACCATATATTTT. Translated: CASSMGLSSGNTIYF.

This clonotype appeared many times. The V call is TRBV11-1, the J call TRBJ1-2, with a tentative D call TRBD1 (6 bases). From germline, CDR1 is SGHAT and CDR2 FQDESV (reference sequence). Trimming left V 4 bases short and J 10 bases short, with 13 bases between. The CDR3 has 12 residues. CDR3 DNA sequence: TGTGCCAGCAGCTCCTTGGACAGAACCTACACCTTC. Its protein product is CASSSLDRTYTF. The entire variable domain, with the rest obtained from reference TRBV11-1 and TRBJ1-2, is as follows: EAEVAQSPRYKITEKSQAVAFWCDPISGHATLYWYRQILGQGPELLVQFQDESVVDDSQLPKDRFSAERLKGVDSTLKIQPAELGDSAMYLCASSSLDRTYTFGSGTRLTVV.